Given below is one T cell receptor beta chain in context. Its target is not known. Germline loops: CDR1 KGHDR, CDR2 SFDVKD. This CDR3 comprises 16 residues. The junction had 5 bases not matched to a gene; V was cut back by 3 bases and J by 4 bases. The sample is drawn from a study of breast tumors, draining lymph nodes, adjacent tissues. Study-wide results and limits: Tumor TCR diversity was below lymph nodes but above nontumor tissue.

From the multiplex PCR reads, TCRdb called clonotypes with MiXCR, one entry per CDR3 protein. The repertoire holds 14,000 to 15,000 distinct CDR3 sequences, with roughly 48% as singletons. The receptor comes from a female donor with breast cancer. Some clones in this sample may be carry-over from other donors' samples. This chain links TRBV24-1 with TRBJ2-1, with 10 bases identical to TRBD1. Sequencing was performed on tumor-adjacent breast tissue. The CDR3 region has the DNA TGTGCCACCAGTGATCCGGACAGGGGGGGTTACAATGAGCAGTTCTTC. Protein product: CATSDPDRGGYNEQFF.